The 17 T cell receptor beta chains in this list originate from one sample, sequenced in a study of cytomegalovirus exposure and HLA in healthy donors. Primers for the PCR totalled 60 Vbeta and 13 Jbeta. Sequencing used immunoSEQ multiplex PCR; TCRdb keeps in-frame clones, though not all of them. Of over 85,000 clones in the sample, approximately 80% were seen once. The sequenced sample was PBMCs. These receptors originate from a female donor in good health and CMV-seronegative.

CDR3 sequence: CASSLGAGGNTEAFF. For the CDR3, the DNA is TGTGCCAGCAGCTTAGGGGCAGGGGGGAATACTGAAGCTTTCTTT. The chain has TRBV11-2 and TRBJ1-1, with 7 bases that match TRBD1. Per germline, CDR1 SGHAT and CDR2 FQNNGV. Losses at the gene ends were 1 base for V and 5 bases for J; bases not matched to a gene: 7. The CDR3 extends over 15 amino acids.

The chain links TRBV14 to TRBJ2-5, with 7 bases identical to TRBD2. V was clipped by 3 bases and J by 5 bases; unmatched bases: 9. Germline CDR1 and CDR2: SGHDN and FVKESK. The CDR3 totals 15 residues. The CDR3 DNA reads TGTGCCAGCAGCCAGTACGGGACTACCTTGGAGACCCAGTACTTC. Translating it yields CASSQYGTTLETQYF.

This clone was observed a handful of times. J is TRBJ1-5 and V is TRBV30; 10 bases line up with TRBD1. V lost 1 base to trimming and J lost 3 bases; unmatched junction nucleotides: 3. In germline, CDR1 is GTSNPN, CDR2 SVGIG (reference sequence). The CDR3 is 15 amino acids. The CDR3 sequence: CAWSGGQGFNQPQHF. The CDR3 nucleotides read TGTGCCTGGAGTGGGGGACAGGGGTTCAATCAGCCCCAGCATTTT.

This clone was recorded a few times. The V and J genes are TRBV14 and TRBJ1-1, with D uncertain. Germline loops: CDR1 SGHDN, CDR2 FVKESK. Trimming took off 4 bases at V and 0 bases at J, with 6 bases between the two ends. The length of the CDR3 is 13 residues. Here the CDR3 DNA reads TGTGCCAGCAGCCTAACACTGAACACTGAAGCTTTCTTT. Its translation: CASSLTLNTEAFF.

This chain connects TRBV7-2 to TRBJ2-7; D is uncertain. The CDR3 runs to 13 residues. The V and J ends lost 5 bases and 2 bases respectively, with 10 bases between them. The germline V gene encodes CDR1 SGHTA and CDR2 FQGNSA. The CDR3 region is CASSRTTTYEQYF. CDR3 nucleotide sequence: TGTGCCAGCAGCCGCACTACTACCTACGAGCAGTACTTC.

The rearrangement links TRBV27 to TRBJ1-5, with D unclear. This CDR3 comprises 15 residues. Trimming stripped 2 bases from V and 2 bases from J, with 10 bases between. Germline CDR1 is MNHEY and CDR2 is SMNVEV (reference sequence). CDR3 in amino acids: CASSLRGMGNQPQHF. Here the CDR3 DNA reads TGTGCCAGCAGTTTAAGAGGGATGGGCAATCAGCCCCAGCATTTT.

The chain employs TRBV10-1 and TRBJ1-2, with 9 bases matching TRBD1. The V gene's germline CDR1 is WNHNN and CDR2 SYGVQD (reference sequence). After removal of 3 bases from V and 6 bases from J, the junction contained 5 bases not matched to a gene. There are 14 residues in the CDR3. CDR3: CASSDGTGTNGYTF. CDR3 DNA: TGCGCCAGCAGTGATGGGACAGGGACTAATGGCTACACCTTC.

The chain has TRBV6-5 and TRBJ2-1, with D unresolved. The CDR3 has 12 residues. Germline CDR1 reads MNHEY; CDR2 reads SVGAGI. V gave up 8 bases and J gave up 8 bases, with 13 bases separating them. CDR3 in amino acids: CASGILADEQFF. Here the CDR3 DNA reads TGTGCCAGCGGTATTTTAGCCGATGAGCAGTTCTTC.

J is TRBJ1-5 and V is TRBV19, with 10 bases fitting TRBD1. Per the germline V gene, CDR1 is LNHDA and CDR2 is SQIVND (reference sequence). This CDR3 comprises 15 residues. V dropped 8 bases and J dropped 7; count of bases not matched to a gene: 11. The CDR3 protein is CASEGGQGLGQPQHF. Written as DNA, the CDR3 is TGTGCCAGTGAGGGGGGACAGGGGTTGGGACAGCCCCAGCATTTT.

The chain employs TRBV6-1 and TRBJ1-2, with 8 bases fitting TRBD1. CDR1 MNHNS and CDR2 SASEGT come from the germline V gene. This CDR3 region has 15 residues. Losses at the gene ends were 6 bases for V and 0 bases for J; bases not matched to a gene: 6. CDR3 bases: TGTGCCAGCAGGAACAGGGGGGCAGCTAACTATGGCTACACCTTC. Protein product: CASRNRGAANYGYTF.

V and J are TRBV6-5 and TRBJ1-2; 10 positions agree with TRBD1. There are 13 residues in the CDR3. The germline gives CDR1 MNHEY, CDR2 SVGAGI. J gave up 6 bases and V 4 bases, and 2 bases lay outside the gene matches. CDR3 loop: CASSSGTGDGYTF. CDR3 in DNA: TGTGCCAGCAGTTCTGGGACAGGGGATGGCTACACCTTC.

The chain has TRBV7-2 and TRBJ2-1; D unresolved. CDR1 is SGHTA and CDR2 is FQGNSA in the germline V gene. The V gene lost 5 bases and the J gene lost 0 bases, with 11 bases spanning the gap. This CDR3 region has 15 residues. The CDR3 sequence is CASSVEPSSYNEQFF. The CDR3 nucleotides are TGTGCCAGCAGCGTAGAACCCAGCTCCTACAATGAGCAGTTCTTC.

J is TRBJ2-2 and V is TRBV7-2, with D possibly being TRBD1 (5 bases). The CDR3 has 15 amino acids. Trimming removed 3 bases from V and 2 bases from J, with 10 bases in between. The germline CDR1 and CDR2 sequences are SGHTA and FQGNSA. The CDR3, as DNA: TGTGCCAGCAGCTTTACCAGGGCAAACACCGGGGAGCTGTTTTTT. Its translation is CASSFTRANTGELFF.

The CDR3 loop reads CASSFRGPRGNDEQFF. For the CDR3, the DNA is TGTGCCAGCAGCTTTAGGGGCCCGCGGGGAAACGATGAGCAGTTCTTC. This chain connects TRBV5-4 to TRBJ2-1; D is perhaps TRBD2 (6 bases). Per germline, CDR1 SGHNT and CDR2 YYREEE (reference sequence). Trimming left V 2 bases short and J 8 bases short, with 20 bases between. This CDR3 comprises 16 residues.

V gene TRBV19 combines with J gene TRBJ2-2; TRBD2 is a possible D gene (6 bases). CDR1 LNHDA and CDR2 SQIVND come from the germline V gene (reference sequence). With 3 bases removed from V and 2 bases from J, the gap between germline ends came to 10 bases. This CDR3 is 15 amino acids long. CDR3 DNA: TGTGCCAGTAGTATCGGAGGACTAAACACCGGGGAGCTGTTTTTT. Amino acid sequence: CASSIGGLNTGELFF.

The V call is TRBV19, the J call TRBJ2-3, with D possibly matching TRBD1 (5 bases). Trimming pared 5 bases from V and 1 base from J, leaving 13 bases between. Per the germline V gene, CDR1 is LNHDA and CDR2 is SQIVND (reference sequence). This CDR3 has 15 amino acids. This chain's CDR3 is CASSPDRTRTDTQYF. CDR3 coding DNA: TGTGCCAGTAGTCCAGACAGAACCCGCACAGATACGCAGTATTTT.

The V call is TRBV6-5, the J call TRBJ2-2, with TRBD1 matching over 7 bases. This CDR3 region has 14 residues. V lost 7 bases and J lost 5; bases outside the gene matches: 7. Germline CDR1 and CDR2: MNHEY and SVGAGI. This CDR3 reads CASTPGGITGELFF. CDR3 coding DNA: TGTGCCAGCACCCCAGGGGGTATAACCGGGGAGCTGTTTTTT.